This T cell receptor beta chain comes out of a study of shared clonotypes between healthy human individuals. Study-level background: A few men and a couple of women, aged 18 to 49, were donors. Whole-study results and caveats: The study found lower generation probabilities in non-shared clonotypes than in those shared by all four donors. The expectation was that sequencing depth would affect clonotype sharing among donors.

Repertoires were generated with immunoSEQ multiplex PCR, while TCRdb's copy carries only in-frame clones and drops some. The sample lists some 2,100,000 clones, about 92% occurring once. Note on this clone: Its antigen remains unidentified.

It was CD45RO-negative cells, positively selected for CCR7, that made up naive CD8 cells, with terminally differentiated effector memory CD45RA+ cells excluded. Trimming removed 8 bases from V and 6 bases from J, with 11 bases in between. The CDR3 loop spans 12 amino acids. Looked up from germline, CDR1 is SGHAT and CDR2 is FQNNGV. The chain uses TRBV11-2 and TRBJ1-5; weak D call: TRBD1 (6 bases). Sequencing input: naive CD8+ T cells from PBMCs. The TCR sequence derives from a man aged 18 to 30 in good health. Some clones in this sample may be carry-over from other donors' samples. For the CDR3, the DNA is TGTGCCAGCTCCAGGGGCGCTCAGCCCCAGCATTTT. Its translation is CASSRGAQPQHF.